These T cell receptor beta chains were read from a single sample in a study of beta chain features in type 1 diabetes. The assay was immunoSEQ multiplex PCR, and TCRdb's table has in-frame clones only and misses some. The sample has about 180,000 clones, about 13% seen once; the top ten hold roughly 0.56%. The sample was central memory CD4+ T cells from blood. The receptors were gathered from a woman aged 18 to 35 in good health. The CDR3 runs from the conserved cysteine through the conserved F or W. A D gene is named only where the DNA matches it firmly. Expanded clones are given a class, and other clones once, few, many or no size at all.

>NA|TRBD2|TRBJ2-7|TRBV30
TGTGCCTGGGGGACTAGCGGGGTACACGAGCAGTACTTC
CAWGTSGVHEQYF
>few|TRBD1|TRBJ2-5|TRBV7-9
TGTGCCAGCAGCTCTCTCCGGACAGGGCCGGGGGAGACCCAGTACTTC
CASSSLRTGPGETQYF
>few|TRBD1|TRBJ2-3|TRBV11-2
TGTGCCAGCAGTCAGGACAGGGGGCGAGATACGCAGTATTTT
CASSQDRGRDTQYF
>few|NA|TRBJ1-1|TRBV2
TGTGCCAGCAGTGAACCCGGGGGGCTGCGGGGCACTGAAGCTTTCTTT
CASSEPGGLRGTEAFF
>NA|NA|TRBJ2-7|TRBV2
TGTGCCAGCAGCGCCCCTAAGACAGGTCCGGTAACCTACGAGCAGTACTTC
CASSAPKTGPVTYEQYF
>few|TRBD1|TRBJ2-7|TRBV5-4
TGTGCCAGCAGCTTGGCCGGGACAGGGCGGTACGAGCAGTACTTC
CASSLAGTGRYEQYF
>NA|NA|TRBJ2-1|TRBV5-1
TGCGCCAGCAGCTTGGAGAGAGGGCGCGCCTACAATGAGCAGTTCTTC
CASSLERGRAYNEQFF
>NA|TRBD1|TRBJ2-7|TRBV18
TGTGCCAGCTCACCAATGGACAGGGGCTACGAGCAGTACTTC
CASSPMDRGYEQYF
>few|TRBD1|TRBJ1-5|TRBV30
TGTGCCTGGTCTAACCGTCACAGGGGTCGCTCGTTTCAGCCCCAGCATTTT
CAWSNRHRGRSFQPQHF
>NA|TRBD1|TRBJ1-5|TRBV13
TGTGCCAGCAGCCAGGACAGGGGAAGGGGCAATCAGCCCCAGCATTTT
CASSQDRGRGNQPQHF
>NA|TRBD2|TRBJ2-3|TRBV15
TGTGCCACCAGGGCGGGGGGACTTAGCACAGATACGCAGTATTTT
CATRAGGLSTDTQYF
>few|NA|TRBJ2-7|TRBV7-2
TGTGCCAGCAGCCACACCCCGGGGGCCTACGAGCAGTACTTC
CASSHTPGAYEQYF
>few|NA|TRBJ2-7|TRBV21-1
TGTGCCAGCAGTGTGGGCCCGGGGGGGGAGCAGTACTTC
CASSVGPGGEQYF
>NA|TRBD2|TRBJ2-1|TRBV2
TGTGCCAGCAGTGATCCTACTAGCGGGAGCAATGAGCAGTTCTTC
CASSDPTSGSNEQFF
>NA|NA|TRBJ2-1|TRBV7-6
TGTGCCAGCAGCCGAAGACAGTCCCCTGAGCAGTTCTTC
CASSRRQSPEQFF
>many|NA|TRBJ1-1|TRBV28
TGTGCCAGCAGTCCCCCGGGGGGGGCGAACACTGAAGCTTTCTTT
CASSPPGGANTEAFF
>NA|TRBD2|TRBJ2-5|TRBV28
TGTGCCAGCAGTGGGGGATCAGCGGGAGGAGCAGAGACCCAGTACTTC
CASSGGSAGGAETQYF
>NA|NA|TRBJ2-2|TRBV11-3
TGTGCCAGCAGCCCCCGACAGTCCGGGGAGCTGTTTTTT
CASSPRQSGELFF
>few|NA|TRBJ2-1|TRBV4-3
TGCGCCAGCAGCCAAGATCGGGGATTTCAGTTCTTC
CASSQDRGFQFF
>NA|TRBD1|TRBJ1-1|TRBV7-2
TGTGCCAGCAGCCCGCGGCAGGGGGCCGGCACTGAAGCTTTCTTT
CASSPRQGAGTEAFF
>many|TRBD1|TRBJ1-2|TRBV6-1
TGTGCCAGCAGTGAATGGACAGGACCTAACTATGGCTACACCTTC
CASSEWTGPNYGYTF
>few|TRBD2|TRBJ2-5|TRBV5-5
TGTGCCAGCACCTCTCTAGCGGCAGCTCAAGAGACCCAGTACTTC
CASTSLAAAQETQYF
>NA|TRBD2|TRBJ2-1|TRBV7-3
TGTGCCAGCAGCTTAAGCTTGGCGGGAGGGCCTCCTGAGCAGTTCTTC
CASSLSLAGGPPEQFF
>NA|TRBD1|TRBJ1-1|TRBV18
TGTGCCAGCTCACCACAGGGGGCGATCGCTGAAGCTTTCTTT
CASSPQGAIAEAFF
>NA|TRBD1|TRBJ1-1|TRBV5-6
TGTGCCAGCAGCGGAAACAGGGGCCTTAAGGCTTTCTTT
CASSGNRGLKAFF
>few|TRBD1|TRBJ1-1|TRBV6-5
TGTGCCAGCAGTCAGAGGGGACAGGGGGGCACTGAAGCTTTCTTT
CASSQRGQGGTEAFF
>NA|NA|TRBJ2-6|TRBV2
TGTGCCAGCAGTGAAGCGCGGTCTGCTGGGGCCAACGTCCTGACTTTC
CASSEARSAGANVLTF
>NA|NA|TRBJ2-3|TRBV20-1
TGCAGTGCTGGCAACAGGGATACGCAGTATTTT
CSAGNRDTQYF
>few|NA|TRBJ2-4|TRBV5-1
TGCGCCAGCAGCTTAGGGGGGGTTGAAGACATTCAGTACTTC
CASSLGGVEDIQYF
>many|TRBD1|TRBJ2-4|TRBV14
TGTGCCAGCAGCCAAACAGGGACAGTCCAGTACTTC
CASSQTGTVQYF
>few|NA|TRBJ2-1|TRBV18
TGTGCCAGCTCCCAAACTCGTCCCGAAAATGATTACAATGAGCAGTTCTTC
CASSQTRPENDYNEQFF